The present T cell receptor (beta chain) was sequenced within a study of shared clonotypes between healthy human individuals. The wider study: There were three CD4 naive, three CD4 memory, two CD8 naive and one CD8 memory plates per donor. Study-wide findings and caveats: Genetic and exposure-history diversity was limited by the few donors. Sampling included only blood; tissue repertoires likely differ.

The CDR3 totals 16 residues. Germline CDR1 LNHNV, CDR2 YYDKDF (reference sequence). V was clipped by 1 base and J by 3 bases; unmatched bases: 7. Running of the assay took place at deep level. Only in-frame clones appear in the TCRdb table, and some are missing; sequencing was by immunoSEQ multiplex PCR. The repertoire includes under 2,000,000 clones, less than 95% of them detected once, and 0.9% to 1.5% sits in the top ten. Naive CD8 cells comprised CD45RO-negative, CCR7-positively selected cells, excluding terminally differentiated effector memory CD45RA+ cells. About this clone itself: Its target is not known.

This chain uses TRBV15 with TRBJ2-7, with TRBD2 identical over 9 bases. The source of this sequence is a man in his late teens or twenties in good health. Material: naive CD8+ T cells sorted from blood. In nucleotides, the CDR3 is TGTGCCACCAGCAGAGCCCTTGGACTAGCGTTCTACGAGCAGTACTTC. Its translation is CATSRALGLAFYEQYF. Full variable domain (outside the CDR3, taken from reference TRBV15 and TRBJ2-7): DAMVIQNPRYQVTQFGKPVTLSCSQTLNHNVMYWYQQKSSQAPKLLFHYYDKDFNNEADTPDNFQSRRPNTSFCFLDIRSPGLGDTAMYLCATSRALGLAFYEQYFGPGTRLTVT.